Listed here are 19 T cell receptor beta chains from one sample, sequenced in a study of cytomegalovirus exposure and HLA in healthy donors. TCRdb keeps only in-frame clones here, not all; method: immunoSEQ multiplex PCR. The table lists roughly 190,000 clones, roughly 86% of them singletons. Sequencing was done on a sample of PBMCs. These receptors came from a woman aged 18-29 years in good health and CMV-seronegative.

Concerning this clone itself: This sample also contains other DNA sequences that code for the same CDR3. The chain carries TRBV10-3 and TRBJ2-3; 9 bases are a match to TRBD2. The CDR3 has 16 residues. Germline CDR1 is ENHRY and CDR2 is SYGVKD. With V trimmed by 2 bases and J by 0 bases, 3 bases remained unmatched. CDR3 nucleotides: TGTGCCATCAGTGAGGGAACTAGCGGGAGCACAGATACGCAGTATTTT. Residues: CAISEGTSGSTDTQYF.

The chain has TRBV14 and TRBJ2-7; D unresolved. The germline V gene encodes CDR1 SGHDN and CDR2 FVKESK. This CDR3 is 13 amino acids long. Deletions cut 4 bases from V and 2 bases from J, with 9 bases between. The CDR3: CASSPSVAYEQYF. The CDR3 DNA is TGTGCCAGCAGCCCCTCGGTGGCCTACGAGCAGTACTTC.

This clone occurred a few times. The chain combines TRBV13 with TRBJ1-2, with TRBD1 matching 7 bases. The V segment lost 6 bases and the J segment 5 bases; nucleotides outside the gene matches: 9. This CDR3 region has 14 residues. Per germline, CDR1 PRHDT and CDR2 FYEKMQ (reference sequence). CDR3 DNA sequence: TGTGCCAGCAGTCCAGGGGGGCAACGATATGGCTACACCTTC. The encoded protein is CASSPGGQRYGYTF.

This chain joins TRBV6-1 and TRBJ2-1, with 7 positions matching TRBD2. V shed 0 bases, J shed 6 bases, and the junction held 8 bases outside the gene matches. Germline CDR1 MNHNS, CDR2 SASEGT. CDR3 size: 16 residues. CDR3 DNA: TGTGCCAGCAGTGAAGCTCGAGGGACTAAGGTCAATGAGCAGTTCTTC. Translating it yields CASSEARGTKVNEQFF.

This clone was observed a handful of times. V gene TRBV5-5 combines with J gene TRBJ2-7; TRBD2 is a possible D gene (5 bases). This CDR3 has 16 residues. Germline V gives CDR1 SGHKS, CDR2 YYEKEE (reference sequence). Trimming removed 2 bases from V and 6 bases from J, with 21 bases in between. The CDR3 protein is CASSFGVASLGFEQYF. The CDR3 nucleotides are TGTGCCAGCAGCTTCGGGGTGGCGTCTCTTGGTTTCGAGCAGTACTTC.

The CDR3 DNA follows: TGTGCCAGCAGCCAAGAGAACAGGGACATCGGGGAGCTGTTTTTT. Translation: CASSQENRDIGELFF. The J gene is TRBJ2-2, the V gene TRBV14; D is perhaps TRBD1 (6 bases). CDR1 and CDR2 (germline): SGHDN, FVKESK. There are 15 residues in the CDR3. Trimming took 0 bases from V and 7 from J, leaving 12 bases between them. The entire variable domain, with the rest obtained from reference TRBV14 and TRBJ2-2, is as follows: EAGVTQFPSHSVIEKGQTVTLRCDPISGHDNLYWYRRVMGKEIKFLLHFVKESKQDESGMPNNRFLAERTGGTYSTLKVQPAELEDSGVYFCASSQENRDIGELFFGEGSRLTVL.

The CDR3 sequence: CATSRGLGTGSHGYTF. In DNA, the CDR3 is TGTGCCACCAGCAGAGGGCTTGGGACAGGGTCCCATGGCTACACCTTC. The chain carries TRBV15 and TRBJ1-2; 9 positions match TRBD1. The germline V gene has CDR1 LNHNV and CDR2 YYDKDF (reference sequence). This CDR3 has 16 amino acids. J was trimmed by 6 bases and V by 1 base; bases with no gene match: 9.

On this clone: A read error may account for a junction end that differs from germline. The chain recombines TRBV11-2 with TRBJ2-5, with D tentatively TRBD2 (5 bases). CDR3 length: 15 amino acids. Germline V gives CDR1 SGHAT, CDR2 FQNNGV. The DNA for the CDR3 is TGTGCCAGCAGCTTACGGTTCAGCGGTAAAGATACCCAGTACTTC. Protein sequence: CASSLRFSGKDTQYF.

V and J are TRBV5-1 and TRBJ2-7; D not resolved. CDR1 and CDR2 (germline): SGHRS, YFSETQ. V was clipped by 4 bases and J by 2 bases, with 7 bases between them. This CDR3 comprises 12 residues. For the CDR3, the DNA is TGCGCCAGCAGCCCTGACACCTACGAGCAGTACTTC. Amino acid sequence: CASSPDTYEQYF. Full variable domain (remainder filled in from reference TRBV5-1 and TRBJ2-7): KAGVTQTPRYLIKTRGQQVTLSCSPISGHRSVSWYQQTPGQGLQFLFEYFSETQRNKGNFPGRFSGRQFSNSRSEMNVSTLELGDSALYLCASSPDTYEQYFGPGTRLTVT.

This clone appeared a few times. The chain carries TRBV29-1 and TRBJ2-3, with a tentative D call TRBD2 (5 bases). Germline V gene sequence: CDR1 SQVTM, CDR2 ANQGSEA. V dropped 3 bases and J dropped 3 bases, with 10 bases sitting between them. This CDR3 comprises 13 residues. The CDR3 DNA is TGCAGCGTTGATACGGGATTTACAGATACGCAGTATTTT. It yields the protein CSVDTGFTDTQYF.

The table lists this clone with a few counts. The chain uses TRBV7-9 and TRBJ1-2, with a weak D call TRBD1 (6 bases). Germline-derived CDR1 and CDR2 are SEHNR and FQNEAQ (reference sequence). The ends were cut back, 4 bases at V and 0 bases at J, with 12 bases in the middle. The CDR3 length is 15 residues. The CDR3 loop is CASSSQGLANYGYTF. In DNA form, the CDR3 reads TGTGCCAGCAGCTCGCAGGGGCTAGCTAACTATGGCTACACCTTC.

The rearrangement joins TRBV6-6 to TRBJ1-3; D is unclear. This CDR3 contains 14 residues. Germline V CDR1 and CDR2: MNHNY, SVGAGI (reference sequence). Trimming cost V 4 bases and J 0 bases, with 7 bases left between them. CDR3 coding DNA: TGTGCCAGCAGTTTCATAGTCTCTGGAAACACCATATATTTT. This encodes CASSFIVSGNTIYF.

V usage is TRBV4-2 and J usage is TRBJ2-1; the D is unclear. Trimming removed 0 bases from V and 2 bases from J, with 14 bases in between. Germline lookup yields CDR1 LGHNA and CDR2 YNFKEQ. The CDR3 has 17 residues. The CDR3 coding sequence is TGTGCCAGCAGCCAAGATGGAGCTGACCCTCCCTACAATGAGCAGTTCTTC. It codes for CASSQDGADPPYNEQFF.

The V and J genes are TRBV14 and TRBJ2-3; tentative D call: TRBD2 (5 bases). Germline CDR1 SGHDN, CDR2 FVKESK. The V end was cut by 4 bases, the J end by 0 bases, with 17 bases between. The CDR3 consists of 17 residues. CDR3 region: CASSLLRNWTSTDTQYF. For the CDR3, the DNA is TGTGCCAGCAGCCTACTCCGGAATTGGACTAGCACAGATACGCAGTATTTT.

Here the CDR3 DNA reads TGTGCCAGTAGTACCCTGGGACAGGGGTCCTCCTACGAGCAGTACTTC. It specifies CASSTLGQGSSYEQYF. The chain combines TRBV19 with TRBJ2-7; 10 nucleotides match TRBD1. This CDR3 spans 16 amino acids. The V gene's germline CDR1 is LNHDA and CDR2 SQIVND (reference sequence). V lost 4 bases, J lost 0 bases, and 6 bases stayed unmatched.

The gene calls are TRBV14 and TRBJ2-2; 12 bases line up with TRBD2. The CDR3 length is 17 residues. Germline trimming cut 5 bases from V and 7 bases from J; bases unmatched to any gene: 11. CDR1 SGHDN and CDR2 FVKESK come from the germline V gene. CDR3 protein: CASSIRLAGVGIGELFF. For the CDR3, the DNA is TGTGCCAGCAGCATACGACTAGCGGGAGTCGGAATCGGGGAGCTGTTTTTT.

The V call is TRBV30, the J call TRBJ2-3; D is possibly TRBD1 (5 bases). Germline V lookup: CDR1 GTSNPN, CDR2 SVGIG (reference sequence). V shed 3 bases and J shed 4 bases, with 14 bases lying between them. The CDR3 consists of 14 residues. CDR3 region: CAWRTQGSPDTQYF. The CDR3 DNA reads TGTGCCTGGAGGACGCAGGGTAGCCCAGATACGCAGTATTTT.

The CDR3 here is CASFRDRINVEQFF. The CDR3 region has the DNA TGCGCCAGCTTTAGGGACAGGATAAATGTTGAGCAGTTCTTC. The chain links TRBV10-2 to TRBJ2-1; 8 bases map to TRBD1. Germline V gene lookup returns CDR1 WSHSY and CDR2 SAAADI. The CDR3 runs 14 residues. The V gene end was trimmed by 8 bases and the J gene end by 9 bases; junction bases not matched to a gene: 12.

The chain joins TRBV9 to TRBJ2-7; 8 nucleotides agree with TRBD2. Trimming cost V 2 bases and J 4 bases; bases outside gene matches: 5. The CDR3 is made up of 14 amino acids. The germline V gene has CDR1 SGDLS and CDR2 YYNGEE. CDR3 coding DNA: TGTGCCAGCAGCGTTGGACTAGCCTCTTACGAGCAGTACTTC. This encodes CASSVGLASYEQYF.